The T cell receptor beta chain under discussion was sequenced for a study of blood T cells in healthy people across ages. Study results and limitations: Whereas aged donors had fewer naive CD4+ cells, long-lived donors had more of them and higher diversity. Bulk PBMC profiling left naive and antigen-experienced comparisons inconclusive.

This clonotype was recorded only once. Its antigen is undetermined. There were healthy Caucasian individuals from Russia, aged about 6 to 100, serving as donors. Isolating PBMCs gave at least 6 million of these cells per sample. The CDR3 runs to 15 residues. CDR1 is LGHDT and CDR2 is YNNKEL in the germline V gene (reference sequence). The V end lost 7 bases, the J end lost 3 bases, and 15 bases lay between the germline ends. A second about 7 to 11 cycle PCR used barcoded and J-beta primers. TCRdb itself ran the 5' RACE reads through MiXCR, one entry per CDR3 protein. This table holds 1.5 million to 2 million distinct CDR3 sequences, around 35% found once.

The chain is built from TRBV3-1 and TRBJ1-4; no clear D. Sequenced input: blood. The clonotype was recovered from a woman in her twenties or thirties in good health. Here the CDR3 reads CASTPGGASNEKLFF. The CDR3 coding sequence is TGTGCCAGCACCCCGGGTGGCGCATCTAATGAAAAACTGTTTTTT.